This is a list of T cell receptor beta chains from one sample in a study of OX40 agonist ivuxolimab in advanced cancers. The data were produced by immunoSEQ multiplex PCR, yet TCRdb's version contains in-frame clones alone and is incomplete. The sample lists about 67,000 clones, roughly 90% occurring once. Here the sequenced sample was CD4+ or CD8+ T cells sorted from blood, taken in a trial of the OX40 agonist ivuxolimab. The receptors were sampled from an adult with an advanced solid tumor such as melanoma, head and neck, liver or kidney cancer. The CDR3 runs from the conserved cysteine through the conserved F or W.

J gene: TRBJ2-3; V gene: TRBV5-4; CDR3 protein: CASSSASADTQYF
J gene: TRBJ2-2; V gene: TRBV19; CDR3 protein: CATKPAWTGELFF
J gene: TRBJ2-1; V gene: TRBV4-1; CDR3 protein: CASSLATGGSEAEQFF
J gene: TRBJ2-7; V gene: TRBV10-3; CDR3 protein: CAIRTTGWGQGEQYF
J gene: TRBJ2-7; V gene: TRBV6-6; CDR3 protein: CASSYRYEQYF
J gene: TRBJ1-5; V gene: TRBV18; CDR3 protein: CASSPDTYQPQHF
J gene: TRBJ1-4; V gene: TRBV28; CDR3 protein: CASSSAGAAGEKLFF
J gene: TRBJ2-3; V gene: TRBV4-3; CDR3 protein: CASSQDSATSVPSTDTQYF
J gene: TRBJ2-1; V gene: TRBV11-3; CDR3 protein: CASSLLSGYYNEQFF
J gene: TRBJ1-6; V gene: TRBV27; CDR3 protein: CASSFSGTGKFRYNSPLHF
J gene: TRBJ2-1; V gene: TRBV7-9; CDR3 protein: CASSQTSGRENEQFF
J gene: TRBJ2-6; V gene: TRBV5-1; CDR3 protein: CASSWGNFSGANVLTF
J gene: TRBJ1-4; V gene: TRBV6-4; CDR3 protein: CASSDTHRAPNEKLFF
J gene: TRBJ2-1; V gene: TRBV29-1; CDR3 protein: CSVGHTDSYYNEQFF
J gene: TRBJ2-3; V gene: TRBV5-1; CDR3 protein: CASSHRDSDTQYF
J gene: TRBJ2-1; V gene: TRBV7-6; CDR3 protein: CASSLASGIGNEQFF
J gene: TRBJ2-1; V gene: TRBV28; CDR3 protein: CASSPRTGKTYNEQFF